This entry lists 30 T cell receptor beta chains sequenced from one sample in a study of blood T cell repertoires in COVID-19. Sequencing was performed with immunoSEQ multiplex PCR; in TCRdb, only in-frame clones are kept and a portion is missing. This sample has about 120,000 clones, with around 87% found just once. Specimen: peripheral blood. The receptor set was obtained from a woman between 50 and 59 years old with acute or convalescent COVID-19.

This clone was observed a single time. In nucleotides, the CDR3 is TGTGCCAGCAGTTTACTTAGCGGGGGCACAGATACGCAGTATTTT. This translates into CASSLLSGGTDTQYF. This sequence joins TRBV27 and TRBJ2-3; 8 bases line up with TRBD2. The CDR3 runs to 15 residues. V was pared by 2 bases and J by 1 base, with 2 bases of the junction left unmatched. The germline V gene encodes CDR1 MNHEY and CDR2 SMNVEV (reference sequence).

This rearrangement joins TRBV7-2 to TRBJ2-7, with D possibly being TRBD2 (6 bases). With 3 bases removed from V and 0 bases from J, the gap between germline ends came to 15 bases. This CDR3 has 16 amino acids. Germline V gene lookup returns CDR1 SGHTA and CDR2 FQGNSA. CDR3 nucleotide sequence: TGTGCCAGCAGCTTGGAGGGTTATACTACCTCCTACGAGCAGTACTTC. This gives the protein CASSLEGYTTSYEQYF.

The rearrangement joins TRBV7-3 to TRBJ2-5; a weak D match, TRBD1 (5 bases). V lost 1 base and J 1 base, leaving 13 bases between the germline ends. Germline V gives CDR1 SGHTA, CDR2 FQGTGA. The CDR3 is 16 residues long. The CDR3: CASSLNPPTVQETQYF. CDR3 sequence (DNA): TGTGCCAGCAGCTTAAACCCTCCGACAGTCCAAGAGACCCAGTACTTC. The complete variable domain, with remaining parts taken from reference TRBV7-3 and TRBJ2-5, reads GAGVSQTPSNKVTEKGKYVELRCDPISGHTALYWYRQSLGQGPEFLIYFQGTGAADDSGLPNDRFFAVRPEGSVSTLKIQRTERGDSAVYLCASSLNPPTVQETQYFGPGTRLLVL.

The genes are TRBV11-2 and TRBJ1-4, with 8 nucleotides matching TRBD1. The CDR3 is 18 residues long. The V gene's germline CDR1 is SGHAT and CDR2 FQNNGV. The ends lost 5 bases at V and 8 bases at J; junction bases unmatched: 19. CDR3 sequence (DNA): TGTGCCAGCAGCGCTACGCCACGCATGACAGGGGATGGGGAAAAACTGTTTTTT. It codes for CASSATPRMTGDGEKLFF.

J is TRBJ2-2 and V is TRBV10-3; TRBD1 agrees at 8 bases. Germline V CDR1 and CDR2: ENHRY, SYGVKD. With V trimmed by 3 bases and J by 1 base, 10 bases remained unmatched. This CDR3 contains 18 residues. Here the CDR3 reads CAISDSQGARLNTGELFF. The CDR3, as DNA: TGTGCCATCAGTGATAGTCAGGGGGCAAGGTTGAACACCGGGGAGCTGTTTTTT.

This chain links TRBV19 with TRBJ1-1, with a possible D match to TRBD1 (6 bases). Looked up from germline, CDR1 is LNHDA and CDR2 is SQIVND (reference sequence). The CDR3 contains 17 residues. V lost 5 bases and J lost 3, with 22 bases in between. The CDR3 DNA sequence: TGTGCCAGTAGTTTCGAACCCGGGACAAAGGGGGACACTGAAGCTTTCTTT. Amino acid sequence: CASSFEPGTKGDTEAFF.

This sequence joins TRBV5-1 and TRBJ1-2; a weak D match, TRBD1 (5 bases). Germline-derived CDR1 and CDR2 are SGHRS and YFSETQ. Deletions cut 4 bases from V and 1 base from J, with 11 bases between. The CDR3 sequence is 14 residues long. CDR3 in DNA: TGCGCCAGCAGCCAGTTGACAGATAACTATGGCTACACCTTC. It encodes CASSQLTDNYGYTF.

This clone occurred once. V usage is TRBV5-6 and J usage is TRBJ2-1, with 7 bases identical to TRBD1. Germline loops: CDR1 SGHDT, CDR2 YYEEEE. J lost 9 bases, V lost 4 bases, and 16 bases had no gene match. This CDR3 is built from 16 residues. DNA of the CDR3: TGTGCCAGCAGCAAACCCGGGACAGAGTTTTACGGTGAGCAGTTCTTC. Its protein product is CASSKPGTEFYGEQFF. The whole variable domain, filled in from reference TRBV5-6 and TRBJ2-1, reads DAGVTQSPTHLIKTRGQQVTLRCSPKSGHDTVSWYQQALGQGPQFIFQYYEEEERQRGNFPDRFSGHQFPNYSSELNVNALLLGDSALYLCASSKPGTEFYGEQFFGPGTRLTVL.

The J gene is TRBJ2-2, the V gene TRBV3-1 (or the pseudogene TRBV3-2); 7 bases line up with TRBD2. CDR3 size: 14 residues. Germline V CDR1 and CDR2: LGHDT, YNNKEL (reference sequence). Germline trimming cut 5 bases from V and 5 bases from J; bases unmatched to any gene: 5. Written as DNA, the CDR3 is TGTGCCAGCAGCTTAAGCGGGGCTACCGGGGAGCTGTTTTTT. It encodes CASSLSGATGELFF.

The chain couples TRBV7-9 to TRBJ1-1; D perhaps matches TRBD1 (5 bases). The CDR3 consists of 14 residues. Germline V lookup: CDR1 SEHNR, CDR2 FQNEAQ (reference sequence). Deletions cut 5 bases from V and 0 bases from J, with 10 bases between. The CDR3 DNA follows: TGTGCCAGCAGCATGACAGCCATGAACACTGAAGCTTTCTTT. The encoded protein is CASSMTAMNTEAFF. The whole variable domain, filled in from reference TRBV7-9 and TRBJ1-1, reads DTGVSQNPRHKITKRGQNVTFRCDPISEHNRLYWYRQTLGQGPEFLTYFQNEAQLEKSRLLSDRFSAERPKGSFSTLEIQRTEQGDSAMYLCASSMTAMNTEAFFGQGTRLTVV.

V gene TRBV3-1 (or the pseudogene TRBV3-2) combines with J gene TRBJ1-2; a possible D gene is TRBD1 (6 bases). This CDR3 is built from 15 residues. From germline, CDR1 is LGHDT and CDR2 YNNKEL (reference sequence). V was trimmed by 8 bases and J by 4 bases, leaving 20 bases between them. The CDR3 bases are TGTGCCAGCGGCCCGCCGGGGGGCGTAGCCTATGGCTACACCTTC. Translation gives CASGPPGGVAYGYTF.

The V gene is TRBV19, the J gene TRBJ2-1, with 14 bases that match TRBD2. This CDR3 spans 16 amino acids. V shed 6 bases and J 7 bases; nucleotides not matched to a gene: 8. Looked up from germline, CDR1 is LNHDA and CDR2 is SQIVND (reference sequence). Here the CDR3 reads CASRTSGGGMGNEQFF. The CDR3 bases are TGTGCCAGTAGGACTAGCGGGGGGGGTATGGGGAATGAGCAGTTCTTC.

The rearrangement uses TRBV7-2 and TRBJ1-1; D might be TRBD1 (5 bases). Germline-derived CDR1 and CDR2 are SGHTA and FQGNSA. The V gene lost 5 bases and the J gene lost 4 bases, with 17 bases spanning the gap. The CDR3 has 15 residues. The CDR3 sequence is CASSPSGGWGTEAFF. The CDR3 nucleotides are TGTGCCAGCAGCCCCAGCGGGGGTTGGGGCACTGAAGCTTTCTTT.

The V and J genes are TRBV30 and TRBJ1-6; possible D gene TRBD1, 5 bases. The germline gives CDR1 GTSNPN, CDR2 SVGIG (reference sequence). This CDR3 has 12 residues. V dropped 3 bases and J dropped 8 bases, with 8 bases sitting between them. This CDR3 reads CAWRTDDSPLHF. DNA for the CDR3: TGTGCCTGGAGGACAGATGATTCACCCCTCCACTTT.

The chain's CDR3 is CASSPGTAALSTDTQYF. In nucleotides, the CDR3 is TGCGCCAGCAGCCCTGGGACAGCCGCCCTTAGCACAGATACGCAGTATTTT. The chain has TRBV5-1 and TRBJ2-3; 7 bases match TRBD1. V dropped 4 bases and J dropped 0; count of bases not matched to a gene: 11. Germline loops: CDR1 SGHRS, CDR2 YFSETQ. This CDR3 has 17 residues.

This clone was recorded only once. The same CDR3 arises from other DNA sequences in this sample as well. The chain uses TRBV7-2 and TRBJ2-2; 10 nucleotides agree with TRBD2. V shed 2 bases and J 4 bases; nucleotides not matched to a gene: 1. The CDR3 covers 15 residues. The germline V gene has CDR1 SGHTA and CDR2 FQGNSA. Here the CDR3 reads CASSLLAGVTGELFF. The CDR3 DNA reads as TGTGCCAGCAGCTTACTAGCGGGAGTCACCGGGGAGCTGTTTTTT.

The chain links TRBV7-9 to TRBJ2-7; D is undetermined. The CDR3 sequence is 19 residues long. V was shortened by 3 bases and J by 4 bases, with 28 bases between the two germline ends. Germline V CDR1 and CDR2: SEHNR, FQNEAQ (reference sequence). The DNA for the CDR3 is TGTGCCAGCAGCTTCCTAATAATGATTGGGCCAGGCGAAACGTACGAGCAGTACTTC. Protein sequence: CASSFLIMIGPGETYEQYF.

The chain uses TRBV11-3 and TRBJ1-3; D remains ambiguous. Germline values: CDR1 SGHNT, CDR2 YENEEA. V lost 5 bases to trimming and J lost 4 bases, with 15 bases between them. CDR3 length: 15 residues. The DNA of the CDR3 is TGTGCCAGCAGCCTGATTTTTGGGCTCGGAAACACCATATATTTT. Protein: CASSLIFGLGNTIYF.

The V call is TRBV11-2, the J call TRBJ1-5; D might be TRBD1 (5 bases). The V gene's germline CDR1 is SGHAT and CDR2 FQNNGV. The CDR3 runs 13 residues. Deletions cut 2 bases from V and 5 bases from J, with 7 bases between. The CDR3 loop reads CASSLWGDQPQHF. CDR3 nucleotide sequence: TGTGCCAGCAGCTTATGGGGGGATCAGCCCCAGCATTTT.

The chain joins TRBV19 to TRBJ1-2; 7 bases map to TRBD1. Trimming took 1 base from V and 8 from J; bases not matched to a gene: 7. Looked up from germline, CDR1 is LNHDA and CDR2 is SQIVND (reference sequence). CDR3 length: 14 residues. CDR3 nucleotide sequence: TGTGCCAGTAGTATAGGTCAGGGGGATCTCGGCTACACCTTC. It codes for CASSIGQGDLGYTF. Drawing the rest from reference TRBV19 and TRBJ1-2, the complete variable domain is DGGITQSPKYLFRKEGQNVTLSCEQNLNHDAMYWYRQDPGQGLRLIYYSQIVNDFQKGDIAEGYSVSREKKESFPLTVTSAQKNPTAFYLCASSIGQGDLGYTFGSGTRLTVV.

This clone appeared once. This chain links TRBV10-2 with TRBJ1-1, with D maybe TRBD1 (6 bases). Trimming removed 9 bases from V and 6 bases from J, with 14 bases in between. The CDR3 runs 12 residues. The V gene's germline CDR1 is WSHSY and CDR2 SAAADI. The CDR3: CARYYRDPEAFF. The CDR3, as DNA: TGCGCCAGATACTACAGGGACCCTGAAGCTTTCTTT.

The genes are TRBV19 and TRBJ2-2; 9 bases fit TRBD2. Germline-derived CDR1 and CDR2 are LNHDA and SQIVND (reference sequence). The CDR3 spans 18 residues. V lost 6 bases to trimming and J lost 4 bases; unmatched junction nucleotides: 15. CDR3 nucleotide sequence: TGTGCCAGTAGCCTTATCGCGGCGGGAGGGCAGAGCACCGGGGAGCTGTTTTTT. This codes for CASSLIAAGGQSTGELFF.

This chain links TRBV5-1 with TRBJ2-3, with 9 bases matching TRBD2. This CDR3 region has 14 residues. J was trimmed by 6 bases and V by 2 bases; bases with no gene match: 4. Germline values: CDR1 SGHRS, CDR2 YFSETQ. CDR3 bases: TGCGCCAGCAGCTTCGGGACTAGCTTGGATACGCAGTATTTT. Protein sequence: CASSFGTSLDTQYF.

This clone ranks as medium-sized. V gene TRBV19 combines with J gene TRBJ1-1; D may be TRBD1 (6 bases). The CDR3 runs 14 residues. Germline V gene data show CDR1 as LNHDA and CDR2 as SQIVND (reference sequence). V lost 0 bases and J 6 bases, leaving 11 bases between the germline ends. The CDR3 bases are TGTGCCAGTAGTATAGACACAGGGATCCCTGAAGCTTTCTTT. Amino acids: CASSIDTGIPEAFF.

This chain joins TRBV7-6 and TRBJ2-3; 10 bases map to TRBD2. V lost 2 bases, J lost 6 bases, and 17 bases stayed unmatched. Germline CDR1 SGHVS, CDR2 FNYEAQ. This CDR3 has 19 amino acids. The CDR3: CASSLSGGVGALSRDTQYF. The CDR3 nucleotides are TGTGCCAGCAGCTTAAGCGGGGGGGTTGGGGCGCTAAGTCGCGATACGCAGTATTTT. Complete variable domain (other parts from reference TRBV7-6 and TRBJ2-3): GAGVSQSPRYKVTKRGQDVALRCDPISGHVSLYWYRQALGQGPEFLTYFNYEAQQDKSGLPNDRFSAERPEGSISTLTIQRTEQRDSAMYRCASSLSGGVGALSRDTQYFGPGTRLTVL.

This clone was observed once. The chain uses TRBV24-1 and TRBJ2-7, with TRBD2 matching 7 bases. Germline CDR1 reads KGHDR; CDR2 reads SFDVKD. The V segment lost 2 bases and the J segment 7 bases; nucleotides outside the gene matches: 10. The CDR3 runs to 15 residues. CDR3 bases: TGTGCCACCAGTGATTCAGCTAGCGGAGCTCGGGAGCAGTACTTC. It yields the protein CATSDSASGAREQYF.

This clone has just one count. The rearrangement uses TRBV5-4 and TRBJ2-3; weak D call: TRBD2 (5 bases). Germline V gene data show CDR1 as SGHNT and CDR2 as YYREEE (reference sequence). V was trimmed by 1 base and J by 1 base, leaving 7 bases between them. The CDR3 totals 14 residues. The CDR3 spells CASSLTRGTDTQYF. The CDR3 nucleotides are TGTGCCAGCAGCTTGACTAGAGGCACAGATACGCAGTATTTT.

The chain is built from TRBV5-4 and TRBJ2-3; D gene ambiguous. Looked up from germline, CDR1 is SGHNT and CDR2 is YYREEE (reference sequence). This CDR3 region has 15 residues. V shed 3 bases and J shed 0 bases, with 11 bases lying between them. The CDR3 nucleotides are TGTGCCAGCAGCTCCCACTTATCCAGCACAGATACGCAGTATTTT. Its translation: CASSSHLSSTDTQYF.

The rearrangement joins TRBV2 to TRBJ2-3, with a possible D match to TRBD2 (6 bases). Germline-derived CDR1 and CDR2 are SNHLY and FYNNEI. V was trimmed by 2 bases and J by 0 bases, leaving 12 bases between them. This CDR3 comprises 16 residues. This chain's CDR3 is CASSETPSASTDTQYF. The DNA of the CDR3 is TGTGCCAGCAGTGAAACTCCTAGCGCTAGCACAGATACGCAGTATTTT.

This rearrangement joins TRBV3-1 (or the pseudogene TRBV3-2) to TRBJ1-1; D not resolved. This CDR3 region has 14 residues. Per the germline V gene, CDR1 is LGHDT and CDR2 is YNNKEL (reference sequence). V was clipped by 3 bases and J by 5 bases, with 13 bases between them. CDR3 DNA: TGTGCCAGCAGCCACAGTTGGTGGGCTACTGAAGCTTTCTTT. Residues: CASSHSWWATEAFF.